This TCR beta chain is drawn from a study of shared clonotypes between healthy human individuals. Sequencing used immunoSEQ multiplex PCR; TCRdb keeps in-frame clones, though not all of them. The sample records approximately 650,000 clones, nearly 97% being singletons. A note on this clone: Antigen specificity is unknown.

Germline loops: CDR1 MDHEN, CDR2 SYDVKM. The ends were cut back, 3 bases at V and 1 base at J, with 13 bases in the middle. CDR3 size: 16 residues. Terminally differentiated effector memory CD45RA+ cells were excluded by CCR7 positive selection of CD45RO-negative cells. Recent vaccinations or acute infections were absent in the healthy HIV-negative adult donors. Study observations and caveats: Relative to their counterparts shared across all four donors, non-shared clonotypes exhibited diminished generation probabilities. Naive CD4 clonotypes overlapped across a few donors at roughly 5.1%. Estimated clonotype richness was generally higher in naive than memory subsets.

The receptor comes from a woman aged 25 to 39 in good health. The sequenced sample consisted of naive CD8+ T cells sorted from blood. V is TRBV28 and J is TRBJ1-3; D is unresolved. CDR3 amino acids: CASSLALRESGNTIYF. The CDR3 DNA sequence: TGTGCCAGCAGTTTGGCTTTGCGTGAATCTGGAAACACCATATATTTT.